A single sample gave rise to the 2 T cell receptor beta chains below, sequenced in a study of T cells in Graves' hyperthyroidism and ophthalmopathy. The investigators amplified TCR beta CDR3 regions from RNA transcripts. The primer set for the first-round RT-PCR of the TCR CDR3 was HTBI. One entry per CDR3 protein, called by TCRdb with MiXCR from the multiplex PCR reads. The sample carries 410,000 or so distinct CDR3 sequences, approximately 15% recorded once. Material: blood. The receptor source for this set is a man between 18 and 29 years old with Graves' ophthalmopathy.

In its sample, this clonotype was seen many times. This rearrangement joins TRBV7-9 to TRBJ2-5, with D hard to call. The CDR3 covers 14 residues. The V end was cut by 1 base, the J end by 5 bases, with 11 bases between. Looked up from germline, CDR1 is SEHNR and CDR2 is FQNEAQ (reference sequence). The CDR3, as DNA: TGTGCCAGCAGCTTAGTCGGGCGGCGGGAGACCCAGTACTTC. Residues: CASSLVGRRETQYF.

The chain uses TRBV6-5 and TRBJ2-5, with D unresolved. The CDR3 length is 14 residues. The V gene lost 0 bases and the J gene lost 2 bases, with 7 bases spanning the gap. CDR1 is MNHEY, CDR2 SVGAGI, per germline. The CDR3 region has the DNA TGTGCCAGCAGTTACTCGATAGTACAAGAGACCCAGTACTTC. It specifies CASSYSIVQETQYF.